There are a few counts of the clone carrying this T cell receptor (beta chain). Its antigen is undetermined. The germline V gene encodes CDR1 MDHEN and CDR2 SYDVKM. CDR3 length: 12 residues. Using a J-beta primer mix together with a sample-barcoded 5' primer, a second PCR was run for 7 to 11 cycles. All samples yielded 2.5 million or more CDR3-containing paired-end reads. TCRdb independently ran MiXCR on the 5' RACE reads; one entry per CDR3 protein. The sample records over 1,300,000 distinct CDR3 sequences, approximately 59% being singletons. Each of the donors had roughly 9.4 milliliters of peripheral blood drawn into EDTA-treated Vacutainer tubes. This specimen belongs to a study of blood T cells in healthy people across ages. Study-wide points: Across the age range, TCR beta diversity per million T cells fell in a roughly linear way.

Sequences were obtained from blood. The V and J genes are TRBV28 and TRBJ1-2, with 8 bases identical to TRBD1. The sequence was collected from a man aged 18 to 30 in good health. The CDR3 here is CAIRTGLYGYTF. The CDR3 DNA reads as TGTGCAATCCGGACAGGGCTCTATGGCTACACCTTC.